These 8 T cell receptor beta chains were sequenced from one sample in a study of blood T cell repertoires in COVID-19. Repertoires were generated with immunoSEQ multiplex PCR, while TCRdb's copy carries only in-frame clones and drops some. The repertoire holds about 150,000 clones, with around 85% as singletons. Sequencing was performed on peripheral blood. These receptors were obtained from a woman aged 80 or over with acute or convalescent COVID-19.

The count of this clone is one. This chain links TRBV14 with TRBJ1-1, with D maybe TRBD1 (5 bases). Germline V gives CDR1 SGHDN, CDR2 FVKESK. The V and J ends lost 4 bases and 0 bases respectively, with 15 bases between them. The CDR3 covers 16 residues. The CDR3 spells CASSPHRGQLNTEAFF. CDR3 coding DNA: TGTGCCAGCAGCCCCCATCGTGGACAACTGAACACTGAAGCTTTCTTT.

This clone occurred a few times. This chain uses TRBV2 with TRBJ2-7; TRBD1 aligns across 7 bases. The CDR3 loop spans 13 amino acids. The germline CDR1 and CDR2 sequences are SNHLY and FYNNEI. V gave up 8 bases and J gave up 3 bases; unmatched junction bases: 7. In DNA form, the CDR3 reads TGTGCCAGCGGAAGACAGGGCCTCTACGAGCAGTACTTC. Its translation: CASGRQGLYEQYF.

V usage is TRBV6-2 or TRBV6-3 and J usage is TRBJ1-1; tentative D call: TRBD1 (5 bases). The CDR3 length is 15 residues. The V and J ends lost 2 bases and 7 bases respectively, with 17 bases between them. CDR1 MNHEY and CDR2 SVGEGT come from the germline V gene. CDR3 region: CASSYVGQATREAFF. The CDR3 DNA follows: TGTGCCAGCAGTTACGTGGGGCAAGCCACCCGTGAAGCTTTCTTT.

This chain joins TRBV7-2 and TRBJ2-7; D not resolved. The CDR3 sequence is 12 residues long. CDR1 and CDR2 (germline): SGHTA, FQGNSA. Deletions cut 7 bases from V and 0 bases from J, with 7 bases between. The CDR3 coding sequence is TGTGCCAGCACCTCGAGCTCCTACGAGCAGTACTTC. Translation: CASTSSSYEQYF.

The V gene is TRBV27, the J gene TRBJ2-3; 9 bases match TRBD1. CDR3 length: 16 amino acids. Losses at the gene ends were 5 bases for V and 2 bases for J; bases not matched to a gene: 8. Germline V gene data show CDR1 as MNHEY and CDR2 as SMNVEV (reference sequence). CDR3: CASSAPWTGATDTQYF. DNA of the CDR3: TGTGCCAGCAGTGCGCCGTGGACAGGGGCCACAGATACGCAGTATTTT.

V gene TRBV12-3 or TRBV12-4 combines with J gene TRBJ1-2; weak D call: TRBD1 (5 bases). This CDR3 is 12 amino acids long. The CDR3, as DNA: TGTGTGGGCGGCAGGGCCCAGGGTGGCTACACCTTC. Residues: CVGGRAQGGYTF.

This clone has a handful of counts. The genes are TRBV18 and TRBJ2-3, with 7 bases fitting TRBD2. From germline, CDR1 is KGHSH and CDR2 LQKENI. V lost 2 bases and J lost 0; bases outside the gene matches: 5. The CDR3 spans 16 residues. As DNA, the CDR3 is TGTGCCAGCTCACCAAACCCAGCGGGGAGCACAGATACGCAGTATTTT. Protein sequence: CASSPNPAGSTDTQYF. The full variable domain, rest sourced from reference TRBV18 and TRBJ2-3, is NAGVMQNPRHLVRRRGQEARLRCSPMKGHSHVYWYRQLPEEGLKFMVYLQKENIIDESGMPKERFSAEFPKEGPSILRIQQVVRGDSAAYFCASSPNPAGSTDTQYFGPGTRLTVL.

This chain joins TRBV14 and TRBJ1-4; 9 nucleotides line up with TRBD1. Germline lookup yields CDR1 SGHDN and CDR2 FVKESK. With 1 base clipped from V and 7 bases from J, the junction kept 7 bases outside the gene matches. This CDR3 region has 16 residues. The CDR3 sequence: CASSQVFPDRGEKLFF. CDR3 coding DNA: TGTGCCAGCAGCCAAGTGTTTCCGGACAGGGGTGAAAAACTGTTTTTT.